These T cell receptor beta chains were read from a single sample in a study of T-cell memory formation after mild COVID-19. TCRdb re-called the 5' RACE reads with MiXCR, one entry per CDR3 protein. The table lists some 260,000 distinct CDR3 sequences, 16% of them singletons. The material sequenced was PBMCs or a T cell subset sorted from them (not recorded which). The receptors here all came from a man younger than 35 who had mild COVID-19 (a few samples of this study predate the infection). Cell type and time point are not known. Each CDR3 is given with its conserved first and last residue. D genes are given only for firm matches. Clone size appears in some rows only: once, few, many, or a class for an expanded clone.

d_gene	j_gene	abundance	v_gene	CDR3aa	CDR3nt
-	TRBJ2-6	-	TRBV6-6	CASSPRSANVLTF	TGTGCCAGCAGTCCCCGCAGCGCCAACGTCCTGACTTTC
TRBD1	TRBJ1-5	-	TRBV3-1	CASSQGTDQPQHF	TGTGCCAGCAGCCAGGGGACAGATCAGCCCCAGCATTTT
-	TRBJ2-3	-	TRBV11-2	CASSLAYLDTQYF	TGTGCCAGCAGCTTGGCGTACCTGGATACGCAGTATTTT
-	TRBJ1-5	few	TRBV6-5	CASSYSGAQNQPQHF	TGTGCCAGCAGTTACTCTGGGGCGCAGAATCAGCCCCAGCATTTT
TRBD1	TRBJ2-7	many	TRBV5-4	CASSLDRGEQYF	TGTGCCAGCAGCTTGGACAGGGGCGAGCAGTACTTC
TRBD1	TRBJ2-1	few	TRBV4-3	CASSQDLGDSSYNEQFF	TGCGCCAGCAGCCAAGATCTCGGGGACAGCTCCTACAATGAGCAGTTCTTC
-	TRBJ1-1	many	TRBV5-1	CASSRGEMTEAFF	TGCGCCAGCTCGAGGGGGGAGATGACTGAAGCTTTCTTT
TRBD1	TRBJ2-2	few	TRBV7-9	CASSWTGFGELFF	TGTGCCAGCAGCTGGACAGGGTTCGGGGAGCTGTTTTTT
-	TRBJ1-6	-	TRBV4-1	CASSQEDSPLHF	TGCGCCAGCAGCCAGGAGGATTCACCCCTCCACTTT
-	TRBJ2-3	-	TRBV4-3	CASSQVWGQGADTQYF	TGCGCCAGCAGCCAAGTATGGGGCCAAGGGGCAGATACGCAGTATTTT
TRBD1	TRBJ2-3	few	TRBV12-3/TRBV12-4	CASSSGGSLDTQYF	TGTGCCAGCAGTTCAGGGGGCTCTTTAGATACGCAGTATTTT
-	TRBJ1-5	few	TRBV28	CASIPISLNQPQHF	TGTGCCAGCATTCCCATCAGCCTCAATCAGCCCCAGCATTTT
-	TRBJ2-3	-	TRBV12-3/TRBV12-4	CASRHPADTQYF	TGTGCCAGCAGACACCCGGCAGATACGCAGTATTTT
TRBD2	TRBJ2-5	-	TRBV2	CASRTSGGAETQYF	TGTGCCAGCAGGACTAGCGGGGGGGCAGAGACCCAGTACTTC
TRBD1	TRBJ1-2	few	TRBV7-2	CASSTDRTYGYTF	TGTGCCAGCAGCACGGACAGGACCTATGGCTACACCTTC
TRBD2	TRBJ2-1	many	TRBV3-1	CASSLTASGDEKFF	TGTGCCAGCAGCTTGACAGCTAGCGGTGATGAGAAGTTCTTC
-	TRBJ1-1	few	TRBV7-2	CASSLAPAGISEAFF	TGTGCCAGCAGCTTAGCACCGGCGGGGATCTCTGAAGCTTTCTTT
-	TRBJ2-2	many	TRBV5-6	CASSTDRYTGELFF	TGTGCCAGCAGCACAGACAGGTACACCGGGGAGCTGTTTTTT
TRBD2	TRBJ2-5	few	TRBV20-1	CSARVGYRTRVSITQYF	TGCAGTGCTAGAGTGGGATATAGGACTAGAGTATCGATTACCCAGTACTTC
-	TRBJ1-6	-	TRBV2	CASRANGFDNSPLHF	TGTGCCAGCAGAGCGAACGGATTCGATAATTCACCCCTCCACTTT
TRBD1	TRBJ1-2	few	TRBV9	CASRAGTGGLFGYGYTF	TGTGCCAGCAGAGCCGGGACAGGGGGCCTATTTGGCTATGGCTACACCTTC
-	TRBJ1-1	few	TRBV5-6	CASSLASMNTEAFF	TGTGCCAGCAGCTTGGCTTCAATGAACACTGAAGCTTTCTTT
-	TRBJ2-1	-	TRBV20-1	CSARLPQGPSNEQFF	TGCAGTGCTAGACTACCCCAGGGCCCCTCCAATGAGCAGTTCTTC
TRBD1	TRBJ1-4	few	TRBV7-8	CASSSLTGETNEKLFF	TGTGCCAGCAGCTCCTTGACAGGGGAGACTAATGAAAAACTGTTTTTT
-	TRBJ2-7	few	TRBV5-1	CASSLDVYEQYF	TGCGCCAGCAGCTTGGACGTCTACGAGCAGTACTTC
-	TRBJ2-7	few	TRBV5-1	CASSSSNGYEQYF	TGCGCCAGCAGCTCGTCGAACGGCTACGAGCAGTACTTC
TRBD2	TRBJ2-3	few	TRBV7-9	CASSKPGLASDTQYF	TGTGCCAGCAGCAAACCGGGACTAGCCTCAGATACGCAGTATTTT
TRBD1	TRBJ2-1	many	TRBV7-2	CASSDQPTGTGNEQFF	TGTGCCAGCAGCGACCAGCCAACAGGGACAGGCAATGAGCAGTTCTTC
-	TRBJ2-3	-	TRBV20-1	CSARRFSSTDTQYF	TGCAGTGCTAGGAGATTCTCTAGCACAGATACGCAGTATTTT
TRBD2	TRBJ2-3	-	TRBV12-3/TRBV12-4	CASSLTGGGTDTQYF	TGTGCCAGCAGTTTAACGGGGGGTGGGACAGATACGCAGTATTTT
TRBD1	TRBJ1-6	few	TRBV30	CAAEGANSPLHF	TGTGCCGCCGAGGGGGCGAATTCACCCCTCCACTTT
-	TRBJ2-3	-	TRBV4-1	CASSQVWVGTDTQYF	TGCGCCAGCAGCCAAGTATGGGTAGGGACAGATACGCAGTATTTT
-	TRBJ1-4	many	TRBV15	CATSRDRGSEKLFF	TGTGCCACCAGCAGAGATAGGGGGAGTGAAAAACTGTTTTTT
-	TRBJ2-7	-	TRBV29-1	CSVGDYEQYF	TGCAGCGTGGGGGACTACGAGCAGTACTTC
-	TRBJ2-5	many	TRBV5-6	CASSLAGPKETQYF	TGTGCCAGCAGCTTGGCGGGCCCCAAAGAGACCCAGTACTTC
TRBD1	TRBJ1-1	few	TRBV29-1	CSVAEDRGLAFF	TGCAGCGTTGCCGAGGACAGGGGATTGGCTTTCTTT
-	TRBJ2-4	few	TRBV7-2	CASSPSGRYIQYF	TGTGCCAGCAGCCCCTCGGGACGGTACATTCAGTACTTC
-	TRBJ2-7	few	TRBV20-1	CSARSPSDLGPNEQYF	TGCAGTGCTAGATCCCCCTCGGACTTAGGGCCCAACGAGCAGTACTTC
-	TRBJ1-2	-	TRBV7-2	CASSELDLSEGYTF	TGTGCCAGCAGCGAACTAGACCTCTCAGAAGGCTACACCTTC
TRBD1	TRBJ2-5	few	TRBV28	CASSLTGAQETQYF	TGTGCCAGCAGTTTAACAGGGGCCCAAGAGACCCAGTACTTC
-	TRBJ2-1	-	TRBV5-4	CASSLGLLSSGYNEQFF	TGTGCCAGCAGCTTGGGTTTGCTGAGTAGTGGTTACAATGAGCAGTTCTTC
-	TRBJ2-1	few	TRBV12-3/TRBV12-4	CASSQDRAGEQFF	TGTGCCAGCAGCCAGGACCGCGCCGGAGAGCAGTTCTTC
-	TRBJ1-6	-	TRBV2	CASRARGGNSPLHF	TGTGCCAGCAGGGCCAGGGGTGGGAATTCACCCCTCCACTTT